The sequence of this T cell receptor beta chain was determined in a study of Ad26.COV2.S vaccination and SARS-CoV-2 variants. In the study overall: A participant enrolled in the COV1001 Ad26.COV2.S trial arm provided the sample. Doses of Ad26.COV2.S were injected into muscle once or twice, 56 days apart.

Germline CDR1 reads SGHTA; CDR2 reads FQGTGA. This CDR3 is 13 amino acids long. The V segment lost 8 bases and the J segment 4 bases; nucleotides outside the gene matches: 6. In this sample, this clone turned up once. Its antigen is not known. Treatment defined: roughly 20 received Ad26.COV2.S at low or high dose, single or two shots; 5 received placebo; per-sample allocation not given. Sampling occurred on day 63 after the first vaccine or placebo injection. Generated by immunoSEQ multiplex PCR, the TCRdb table keeps only in-frame clones and is missing some. The repertoire holds 400,000 to 500,000 clones, with roughly 87% as singletons. Broader study findings: Breadth, reportedly substantial, characterized the spike-specific CD8+ and CD4+ T cell responses after vaccination. Non-spike TCR breadth was similar in vaccine and placebo recipients.

The receptor was derived from a person aged 18-65 years who received the Ad26.COV2.S COVID-19 vaccine or a placebo. The chain has TRBV7-3 and TRBJ1-2; 8 bases align to TRBD1. The starting material was peripheral blood, obtained in a trial of Ad26.COV2.S vaccine versus placebo. The CDR3 loop is CASGTGGGYGYTF. Written as DNA, the CDR3 is TGTGCCAGCGGAACAGGGGGGGGCTATGGCTACACCTTC.